This T cell receptor (beta chain) was profiled in a study of blood T cell repertoires in COVID-19. The CDR3 is made up of 15 amino acids. The ends were cut back, 5 bases at V and 0 bases at J, with 13 bases in the middle. CDR1 is KGHDR, CDR2 SFDVKD, per germline. How the authors handled the data: Amplification of reference gene primers was used by the study to estimate nucleated cell counts. Sequencing used immunoSEQ multiplex PCR; TCRdb keeps in-frame clones, though not all of them. The V and J calls and clone size are taken from that table; D and trimming were inferred from the DNA. This table holds 120,000 or so clones, approximately 84% found once.

The V and J genes are TRBV24-1 and TRBJ2-7, with D possibly matching TRBD2 (5 bases). The sequence was obtained from a man between 65 and 85 years old with acute or convalescent COVID-19. Sequencing used peripheral blood. Here the CDR3 reads CATSGAGPGSYEQYF. CDR3 DNA: TGTGCCACCAGTGGTGCGGGCCCCGGCTCCTACGAGCAGTACTTC.